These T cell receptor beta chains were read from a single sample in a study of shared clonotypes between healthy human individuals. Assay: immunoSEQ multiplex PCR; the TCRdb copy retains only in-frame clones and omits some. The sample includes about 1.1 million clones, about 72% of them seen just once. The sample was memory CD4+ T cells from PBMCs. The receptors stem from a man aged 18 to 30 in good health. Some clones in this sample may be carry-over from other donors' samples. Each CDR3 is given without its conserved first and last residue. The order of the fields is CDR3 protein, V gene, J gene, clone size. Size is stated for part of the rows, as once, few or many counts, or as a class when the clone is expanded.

CDR3aa: ASASGGQREGYT
v_gene: TRBV28
j_gene: TRBJ1-2
abundance: -

CDR3aa: ASSLFAAQETQY
v_gene: TRBV5-1
j_gene: TRBJ2-5
abundance: once

CDR3aa: ASSSQGVLSEAF
v_gene: TRBV7-2
j_gene: TRBJ1-1
abundance: -

CDR3aa: ASSSFRDSQETQY
v_gene: TRBV28
j_gene: TRBJ2-5
abundance: once

CDR3aa: ASSAGSRQNTEAF
v_gene: TRBV5-1
j_gene: TRBJ1-1
abundance: -

CDR3aa: ASSEYLAGEDEQY
v_gene: TRBV25-1
j_gene: TRBJ2-7
abundance: -

CDR3aa: ASSRTGANTGELF
v_gene: TRBV5-4
j_gene: -
abundance: once

CDR3aa: ASSPGRGDVSTDTQY
v_gene: TRBV4-1
j_gene: TRBJ2-3
abundance: -

CDR3aa: ASSGLSGYT
v_gene: TRBV9
j_gene: TRBJ1-2
abundance: -

CDR3aa: ASTQGGDEQY
v_gene: TRBV2
j_gene: TRBJ2-7
abundance: -

CDR3aa: ASANRYEQY
v_gene: TRBV2
j_gene: TRBJ2-7
abundance: -

CDR3aa: ASEQGYSGNTIY
v_gene: TRBV10-2
j_gene: TRBJ1-3
abundance: -

CDR3aa: ASGSTYNSPLH
v_gene: TRBV28
j_gene: TRBJ1-6
abundance: -

CDR3aa: ASSAPGQWYT
v_gene: TRBV6-1
j_gene: TRBJ1-2
abundance: once

CDR3aa: ASREAGTSGRQQY
v_gene: TRBV2
j_gene: TRBJ2-7
abundance: -

CDR3aa: ASSLALAGAKETQY
v_gene: TRBV5-1
j_gene: TRBJ2-5
abundance: -

CDR3aa: ASGGRFNEKLF
v_gene: TRBV2
j_gene: TRBJ1-4
abundance: once

CDR3aa: ASSSVGRLNEKLF
v_gene: TRBV5-1
j_gene: TRBJ1-4
abundance: -

CDR3aa: ASSRAEVKEETQY
v_gene: TRBV4-1
j_gene: TRBJ2-5
abundance: -

CDR3aa: ASRGSRQQNTEAF
v_gene: TRBV2
j_gene: TRBJ1-1
abundance: -

CDR3aa: ASSQGGTSDNEQF
v_gene: TRBV4-2
j_gene: TRBJ2-1
abundance: -

CDR3aa: ATSRDTTTSGRGTEQY
v_gene: TRBV15
j_gene: TRBJ2-7
abundance: -

CDR3aa: ASSEEDRVGYGYT
v_gene: TRBV6-1
j_gene: TRBJ1-2
abundance: -

CDR3aa: ASSPYRANNEQF
v_gene: TRBV5-4
j_gene: TRBJ2-1
abundance: once

CDR3aa: ASSLDRGTPGNTIY
v_gene: TRBV5-1
j_gene: TRBJ1-3
abundance: -

CDR3aa: ASRTSGSTYEQY
v_gene: TRBV2
j_gene: TRBJ2-7
abundance: -

CDR3aa: SVETSGHPFEQF
v_gene: TRBV29-1
j_gene: TRBJ2-1
abundance: -

CDR3aa: ASSFGGNTGELF
v_gene: TRBV5-1
j_gene: TRBJ2-2
abundance: -

CDR3aa: ASSQIGRREETQY
v_gene: TRBV7-3
j_gene: TRBJ2-5
abundance: -

CDR3aa: ASSSPPAANMNTEAF
v_gene: TRBV5-6
j_gene: TRBJ1-1
abundance: -

CDR3aa: ASSPFGRDEQF
v_gene: TRBV7-3
j_gene: TRBJ2-1
abundance: -

CDR3aa: ASSFSTGEQY
v_gene: TRBV6-5
j_gene: TRBJ2-7
abundance: -

CDR3aa: ASRGPNQPQH
v_gene: TRBV6-1
j_gene: TRBJ1-5
abundance: -

CDR3aa: ASSKTGGYT
v_gene: TRBV5-4
j_gene: TRBJ1-2
abundance: few

CDR3aa: ASSLRQGSTDTQY
v_gene: TRBV7-9
j_gene: TRBJ2-3
abundance: few

CDR3aa: ASSLSQSYNEQF
v_gene: TRBV5-1
j_gene: TRBJ2-1
abundance: -

CDR3aa: ASSLEGDSAKNIQY
v_gene: TRBV5-4
j_gene: TRBJ2-4
abundance: -

CDR3aa: ASTNPGSWDEKLF
v_gene: TRBV28
j_gene: TRBJ1-4
abundance: -

CDR3aa: ASSPTENTGELF
v_gene: TRBV18
j_gene: TRBJ2-2
abundance: few

CDR3aa: ASSQSAGAGRYGYT
v_gene: TRBV11-2
j_gene: TRBJ1-2
abundance: -

CDR3aa: ASSLALEPYEQY
v_gene: TRBV7-9
j_gene: TRBJ2-7
abundance: -